These 17 T cell receptor beta chains were all obtained from the same sample, sequenced in a study of radiotherapy plus CTLA-4 blockade in lung cancer (dated by TCRdb to the late 2010s). Library generation was performed with the immunoSEQ multiplex PCR assay. TCRdb stores this immuneACCESS table with in-frame sequences only. Part of the clones is absent; in the studies checked, under half of the shortfall reflects unresolved V genes, and no reason is known for the rest. The sample includes 110,000 or so clones, with 65% to 85% observed a single time. Of the sample, 4.5% to 5.5% falls within the top ten clones. Sequences were derived from peripheral blood, sampled from a patient treated with radiotherapy plus ipilimumab. These receptors were taken from a human donor with non-small cell lung cancer who had a partial response to radiotherapy plus ipilimumab.

The V call is TRBV29-1, the J call TRBJ1-4; D gene unclear. There are 13 residues in the CDR3. CDR1 is SQVTM and CDR2 is ANQGSEA in the germline V gene. V gave up 0 bases and J gave up 6 bases, with 8 bases separating them. Here the CDR3 DNA reads TGCAGCGTTGAAGATTGGGAGGATGAAAAACTGTTTTTT. Translating it yields CSVEDWEDEKLFF.

The chain carries TRBV29-1 and TRBJ2-1; perhaps TRBD2 as D (5 bases). Trimming stripped 2 bases from V and 8 bases from J, with 7 bases between. Germline V gives CDR1 SQVTM, CDR2 ANQGSEA. The CDR3 consists of 11 residues. The CDR3 loop is CSVEPSHEQFF. CDR3 DNA: TGCAGCGTTGAACCTAGCCATGAGCAGTTCTTC.

The V call is TRBV5-4, the J call TRBJ2-1; TRBD1 matches at 7 bases. Germline CDR1 and CDR2: SGHNT and YYREEE (reference sequence). V gave up 2 bases and J gave up 3 bases; unmatched junction bases: 8. This CDR3 contains 16 residues. The CDR3 nucleotides are TGTGCCAGCAGCTTCAAAACACAGGGGTACTACAATGAGCAGTTCTTC. Translated: CASSFKTQGYYNEQFF. Using reference TRBV5-4 and TRBJ2-1 for the parts outside the CDR3, the full variable domain is ETGVTQSPTHLIKTRGQQVTLRCSSQSGHNTVSWYQQALGQGPQFIFQYYREEENGRGNFPPRFSGLQFPNYSSELNVNALELDDSALYLCASSFKTQGYYNEQFFGPGTRLTVL.

This chain joins TRBV29-1 and TRBJ2-5; no clear D gene. CDR1 is SQVTM and CDR2 is ANQGSEA in the germline V gene. The CDR3 has 12 residues. CDR3 loop: CSTERLAETQYF. The CDR3 DNA is TGCAGTACCGAACGACTGGCGGAGACCCAGTACTTC.

This clone was seen only a few times. The rearrangement joins TRBV19 to TRBJ2-6; no reliable D call. In germline, CDR1 is LNHDA, CDR2 SQIVND (reference sequence). V lost 6 bases to trimming and J lost 4 bases, with 7 bases between them. This CDR3 is built from 13 residues. CDR3: CASSPPGANVLTF. The CDR3 bases are TGTGCCAGTAGCCCCCCGGGGGCCAACGTCCTGACTTTC.

The V gene is TRBV5-1, the J gene TRBJ2-3, with TRBD2 matching over 8 bases. The V gene end was trimmed by 10 bases and the J gene end by 4 bases; junction bases not matched to a gene: 17. Germline values: CDR1 SGHRS, CDR2 YFSETQ. This CDR3 has 16 amino acids. CDR3 sequence: CACFSGAGGVPDTQYF. CDR3 DNA: TGCGCCTGTTTTTCTGGGGCGGGAGGAGTCCCAGATACGCAGTATTTT.

The V and J genes are TRBV7-6 and TRBJ2-5; D is perhaps TRBD2 (6 bases). V dropped 5 bases and J dropped 2 bases, with 12 bases sitting between them. This CDR3 is built from 14 residues. Per germline, CDR1 SGHVS and CDR2 FNYEAQ. The CDR3 coding sequence is TGTGCCAGCAGCCCGTGGACTACACAAGAGACCCAGTACTTC. It translates to CASSPWTTQETQYF.

About this clone itself: Distinct nucleotide sequences in the sample also encode this CDR3. The rearrangement uses TRBV10-1 and TRBJ1-1; 7 nucleotides agree with TRBD1. Germline CDR1 reads WNHNN; CDR2 reads SYGVQD (reference sequence). The CDR3 sequence is 14 residues long. V lost 2 bases, J lost 2 bases, and 2 bases stayed unmatched. In nucleotides, the CDR3 is TGCGCCAGCAGTGAGCGGACAGGCAACACTGAAGCTTTCTTT. It translates to CASSERTGNTEAFF.

This clone was recorded a few times. The rearrangement joins TRBV6-5 to TRBJ1-1, with D maybe TRBD1 (5 bases). V was trimmed by 5 bases and J by 1 base, leaving 11 bases between them. This CDR3 spans 14 amino acids. Germline CDR1 reads MNHEY; CDR2 reads SVGAGI. The CDR3: CASSEIRANTEAFF. CDR3 DNA sequence: TGTGCCAGCAGTGAAATCAGGGCGAACACTGAAGCTTTCTTT.

The chain recombines TRBV6-4 with TRBJ1-2; no clear D gene. CDR3 length: 13 amino acids. Trimming cost V 0 bases and J 8 bases, with 10 bases left between them. The germline V gene has CDR1 MRHNA and CDR2 SNTAGT. Here the CDR3 reads CASSDSTGSGYTF. CDR3 bases: TGTGCCAGCAGTGACTCGACCGGGAGCGGCTACACCTTC.

The chain couples TRBV6-4 to TRBJ1-1; D gene uncertain. The CDR3 has 11 residues. V shed 0 bases and J shed 8 bases, with 4 bases lying between them. CDR1 and CDR2 from the germline V gene are MRHNA and SNTAGT. The CDR3 region has the DNA TGTGCCAGCAGTGACTCGACAGAAGCTTTCTTT. Residues: CASSDSTEAFF.

The rearrangement links TRBV19 to TRBJ2-3; TRBD2 matches at 9 bases. In germline, CDR1 is LNHDA, CDR2 SQIVND (reference sequence). This CDR3 contains 14 residues. V dropped 5 bases and J dropped 4; count of bases not matched to a gene: 4. As DNA, the CDR3 is TGTGCCAGTAGTGCCGCTAGCGGGGCAGATACGCAGTATTTT. Amino acids: CASSAASGADTQYF.

The rearrangement uses TRBV5-4 and TRBJ1-2, with a tentative D call TRBD1 (6 bases). V was clipped by 1 base and J by 1 base, with 11 bases between them. The germline V gene has CDR1 SGHNT and CDR2 YYREEE (reference sequence). The CDR3 runs 15 residues. CDR3 residues: CASSLWGLVNYGYTF. The CDR3 DNA reads TGTGCCAGCAGCTTGTGGGGGCTCGTTAACTATGGCTACACCTTC.

The chain links TRBV7-6 to TRBJ2-6; tentative D call: TRBD2 (5 bases). CDR1 is SGHVS and CDR2 is FNYEAQ in the germline V gene. This CDR3 has 15 amino acids. Trimming removed 11 bases from V and 1 base from J, with 15 bases in between. The CDR3 reads CAARAARSGANVLTF. The CDR3 nucleotides read TGTGCCGCGAGGGCCGCGAGGTCTGGGGCCAACGTCCTGACTTTC. The entire variable domain, with the rest obtained from reference TRBV7-6 and TRBJ2-6, is as follows: GAGVSQSPRYKVTKRGQDVALRCDPISGHVSLYWYRQALGQGPEFLTYFNYEAQQDKSGLPNDRFSAERPEGSISTLTIQRTEQRDSAMYRCAARAARSGANVLTFGAGSRLTVL.

The chain combines TRBV6-6 with TRBJ2-7; 9 positions match TRBD1. Losses at the gene ends were 5 bases for V and 7 bases for J; bases not matched to a gene: 12. From germline, CDR1 is MNHNY and CDR2 SVGAGI (reference sequence). This CDR3 has 15 residues. CDR3 residues: CASSEKGQGGREQYF. The DNA for the CDR3 is TGTGCCAGCAGTGAGAAGGGACAGGGAGGTCGGGAGCAGTACTTC.

The rearrangement links TRBV7-2 to TRBJ1-2, with 7 positions matching TRBD1. Trimming took 5 bases from V and 1 from J; bases not matched to a gene: 13. This CDR3 comprises 17 residues. Germline assignment: CDR1 SGHTA and CDR2 FQGNSA. CDR3 protein: CASSGRDRETSNYGYTF. The CDR3 region has the DNA TGTGCCAGCAGCGGCCGGGACAGAGAAACAAGTAACTATGGCTACACCTTC.

This clone appeared once. The chain employs TRBV7-3 and TRBJ2-2; D is unresolved. Trimming took off 2 bases at V and 5 bases at J, with 6 bases between the two ends. The CDR3 runs 13 residues. Germline V CDR1 and CDR2: SGHTA, FQGTGA. The CDR3 sequence is CASSLGPTGELFF. CDR3 DNA: TGTGCCAGCAGCTTAGGGCCAACCGGGGAGCTGTTTTTT.